This T cell receptor (beta chain) was recorded in a study of PD-1 blockade in classical Hodgkin lymphoma. The germline V gene encodes CDR1 MRHNA and CDR2 SNTAGT. The germline V and J ends were trimmed by 7 bases and 14 bases, with 14 bases remaining between them. This CDR3 comprises 10 residues. Noted time point: newly diagnosed, previously untreated cHL patient sample. Magnetic negative selection served to purify CD4+ T cells out of PBMCs that had been thawed. Libraries were prepared by immunoSEQ multiplex PCR; TCRdb keeps only in-frame clonotypes and omits some of them. This sample has 20,000 to 25,000 clones, with roughly 89% found just once.

The sequence was obtained from a human donor with classical Hodgkin lymphoma. Input material: CD4+ T cells from blood. The chain employs TRBV6-4 and TRBJ1-2; D uncertain. The CDR3 nucleotides are TGTGCCAGCACCGCGGGAACAGAAACCTTC. This sequence encodes CASTAGTETF.